A selection of T cell receptor beta chains follows, all from one sample in a study of graft-versus-host responses after intestinal transplantation. The assay was immunoSEQ multiplex PCR, and TCRdb's table has in-frame clones only and misses some. The table shows 3,000 to 4,000 clones, with approximately 94% occurring only once. The material was PBMCs, obtained 11 days after intestinal transplantation. The receptor set was obtained from a human patient who received an intestinal transplant, so some T cells may come from the graft donor. Both conserved end residues are part of each CDR3. The order of the fields is J gene, V gene, D gene, clone size, CDR3 DNA, CDR3 protein. The D gene is left open where the match is weak. Clone size is not always given. Where it is, it says once, few, many or a class for expanded clones.

>TRBJ2-3|TRBV6-5|NA|NA
TGTGCCAGCAGTGGATCCGGGACGGATACGCAGTATTTT
CASSGSGTDTQYF
>TRBJ1-3|TRBV29-1|NA|NA
TGCAGCGTTGAAGATCGGGATGACAGGAACCTTGGAAACACCATATATTTT
CSVEDRDDRNLGNTIYF
>TRBJ2-1|TRBV6-5|TRBD2|once
TGTGCCAGCAGTTACTCGACTAGCGGGAATGAGCAGTTCTTC
CASSYSTSGNEQFF
>TRBJ1-1|TRBV11-3|NA|once
TGTGCCAGCAGCTGGACGAACCCGAACACTGAAGCTTTCTTT
CASSWTNPNTEAFF
>TRBJ1-4|TRBV30|NA|NA
TGTGCCTGGAGTGGAGTCCAAGTCGGTGAAAAACTGTTTTTT
CAWSGVQVGEKLFF
>TRBJ2-3|TRBV25-1|NA|NA
TGTGCCAGCAGTGGGGGGAGTGCTACAGATACGCAGTATTTT
CASSGGSATDTQYF
>TRBJ1-5|TRBV6-6|NA|once
TGTGCCAGCAGTTTCAATCCGACAGGAGAGCCCCAGCATTTT
CASSFNPTGEPQHF
>TRBJ1-1|TRBV7-6|NA|NA
TGTGCCAGCAGCTTAGCGGGTCAGAACACTGAAGCTTTCTTT
CASSLAGQNTEAFF
>TRBJ2-5|TRBV6-7|NA|once
TGTGCCAGCAGTTACAACAAACCCATACCCCAAGAGACCCAGTACTTC
CASSYNKPIPQETQYF
>TRBJ2-7|TRBV5-1|NA|NA
TGCGCCAGCACCTTCAGGGGAAACGACGAGCAGTACTTC
CASTFRGNDEQYF
>TRBJ2-7|TRBV11-2|TRBD2|NA
TGTGCCAGCAGCACCACTAGCGGAGCGGGCTACGAGCAGTACTTC
CASSTTSGAGYEQYF
>TRBJ2-3|TRBV19|NA|NA
TGTGCCAGTAGTATCGGAGGGATTGGCACAGATACGCAGTATTTT
CASSIGGIGTDTQYF
>TRBJ1-2|TRBV23-1|TRBD1|NA
TGCGCCAGCAGTCAAAGGACAGGGGCAGGCTACACCTTC
CASSQRTGAGYTF
>TRBJ1-1|TRBV5-6|TRBD1|NA
TGTGCCAGCAGGGACGGGACAGCGAACACTGAAGCTTTCTTT
CASRDGTANTEAFF
>TRBJ2-7|TRBV27|NA|NA
TGTGCCAGCAGTTCGGGACTTTTTTACGAGCAGTACTTC
CASSSGLFYEQYF
>TRBJ2-7|TRBV6-1|NA|NA
TGTGCCAGCAGTTCTCAGGGGTATCCCACCTACGAGCAGTACTTC
CASSSQGYPTYEQYF
>TRBJ1-2|TRBV27|NA|NA
TGTGCCAGCAGTTTGGGGGGGGCTCAATTAACTATGGGCTACACCTTC
CASSLGGAQLTMGYTF
>TRBJ1-2|TRBV11-1|NA|NA
TGTGCCAGCAGCCTCGACAGAAATTATGGCTACACCTTC
CASSLDRNYGYTF
>TRBJ1-3|TRBV7-9|NA|few
TGTGCCAGCAGCTCTACCCAGACAGTCTACTCTGGAAACACCATATATTTT
CASSSTQTVYSGNTIYF
>TRBJ1-2|TRBV19|TRBD1|NA
TGTGCCAGTACCTATTTAAGGACAGGTAAAGCGGTAAACTATGGCTACACCTTC
CASTYLRTGKAVNYGYTF
>TRBJ2-3|TRBV9|NA|once
TGTGCCAGCAGCGTAGGGAGGGGGTCTTCAGATACGCAGTATTTT
CASSVGRGSSDTQYF
>TRBJ2-3|TRBV9|TRBD2|NA
TGTGCCAGCAGCGATGGGGGAGGGCCTGGCACAGATACGCAGTATTTT
CASSDGGGPGTDTQYF
>TRBJ1-2|TRBV28|NA|NA
TGTGCCAGCAGTTTAGGTCTCGGGGCACTAGAGGAACGCTATGGCTACACCTTC
CASSLGLGALEERYGYTF
>TRBJ2-3|TRBV2|TRBD2|NA
TGTGCCAGCAGGACTAGCGGCCCCTTTACGCAGTATTTT
CASRTSGPFTQYF
>TRBJ2-7|TRBV10-1|TRBD2|few
TGCGCCAGCAGTCCTAGCGGGGAGTCCTACGAGCAGTACTTC
CASSPSGESYEQYF
>TRBJ1-2|TRBV7-9|TRBD1|NA
TGTGCCAGCAGCTTAGTCGGACAGGGGGAGACTAACTATGGCTACACCTTC
CASSLVGQGETNYGYTF
>TRBJ1-2|TRBV5-6|TRBD1|NA
TGTGCCAGCAGCTTGGGGGACAGAGGGAAAGGCTACACCTTC
CASSLGDRGKGYTF
>TRBJ2-5|TRBV10-3|TRBD2|NA
TGTGCCATCAGTGAGGCGGGAGGCGTAGAGACCCAGTACTTC
CAISEAGGVETQYF
>TRBJ2-1|TRBV7-3|NA|NA
TGTGCCAGCAGCTTAACAGGGGGAGCGGGGTACAATGAGCAGTTCTTC
CASSLTGGAGYNEQFF
>TRBJ2-7|TRBV4-3|NA|NA
TGCGCCAGCAGCCAAGAAGTGGTCGGGAGAGGCGAGCAGTACTTC
CASSQEVVGRGEQYF
>TRBJ2-1|TRBV7-2|TRBD1|NA
TGTGCCAGCAGCTTAAGGGACAGCTCCTACAATGAGCAGTTCTTC
CASSLRDSSYNEQFF
>TRBJ1-5|TRBV5-1|NA|NA
TGCGCCAGCAGCTTTGGTAGCAATCAGCCCCAGCATTTT
CASSFGSNQPQHF
>TRBJ1-4|TRBV4-1|NA|few
TGCGCCAGCAGCCAAGATCTGAGCAGCGGACTGTTTTTT
CASSQDLSSGLFF
>TRBJ2-1|TRBV7-9|NA|NA
TGTGCCAGCAGCTCTAAATTCAATGAGCAGTTCTTC
CASSSKFNEQFF
>TRBJ2-1|TRBV9|TRBD2|NA
TGTGCCAGCAGCGTCGGGACTAGCGGGAGTCGGACCTACAATGAGCAGTTCTTC
CASSVGTSGSRTYNEQFF
>TRBJ2-5|TRBV7-9|NA|NA
TGTGCCAGCAGCTTAGTTGCTAGCAAAGAGACCCAGTACTTC
CASSLVASKETQYF
>TRBJ1-1|TRBV11-2|TRBD1|few
TGTGCCAGCGGAAAGGGCACAGGGGAATTGACTATGAACACTGAAGCTTTCTTT
CASGKGTGELTMNTEAFF
>TRBJ2-7|TRBV30|TRBD2|NA
TGTGCCTGGGCTACCGGGACTAGCGGCTACGAGCAGTACTTC
CAWATGTSGYEQYF
>TRBJ1-3|TRBV27|NA|few
TGTGCCAGCAGTTTATCCCAGGGCCTGGCTGGAAACACCATATATTTT
CASSLSQGLAGNTIYF